The 20 T cell receptor beta chains below were found in one sample sequenced in a study of OX40 agonist ivuxolimab in advanced cancers. TCRdb's copy holds only in-frame clones and misses some; the assay was immunoSEQ multiplex PCR. This sample has 70,000 to 90,000 clones, with approximately 90% found just once. The sample in question was CD4+ or CD8+ T cells sorted from blood, obtained in a trial of the OX40 agonist ivuxolimab. The receptors shown here come from an adult with an advanced solid tumor such as melanoma, head and neck, liver or kidney cancer.

The CDR3 loop is CASSYGENTEAFF. The CDR3 bases are TGTGCCAGCAGTTACGGGGAGAACACTGAAGCTTTCTTT. The chain is built from TRBV6-5 and TRBJ1-1; D unresolved. CDR3 length: 13 residues. Trimming removed 2 bases at V and 1 base at J, with 5 bases between. Germline V gene lookup returns CDR1 MNHEY and CDR2 SVGAGI.

CDR3 DNA sequence: TGTGCCAGCTCACCATCTAGGGACAGAGGCGCCTACACCTTC. Its protein product is CASSPSRDRGAYTF. V and J are TRBV18 and TRBJ1-2, with TRBD1 matching 7 bases. This CDR3 region has 14 residues. The V segment lost 2 bases and the J segment 10 bases; nucleotides outside the gene matches: 10. Germline CDR1 is KGHSH and CDR2 is LQKENI.

The chain carries TRBV5-1 and TRBJ2-1; 7 nucleotides match TRBD2. CDR1 is SGHRS, CDR2 YFSETQ, per germline. Trimming removed 2 bases from V and 1 base from J; junction bases left unmatched: 3. This CDR3 is built from 15 residues. The CDR3 loop reads CASSFSSGSYNEQFF. The CDR3 DNA follows: TGCGCCAGCAGCTTCTCTAGCGGTTCCTACAATGAGCAGTTCTTC.

A remark on this clone: Distinct nucleotide sequences in the sample also encode this CDR3. The chain has TRBV19 and TRBJ2-7; 14 bases agree with TRBD2. In germline, CDR1 is LNHDA, CDR2 SQIVND (reference sequence). This CDR3 comprises 17 residues. The V and J ends lost 0 bases and 5 bases, in that order; junction bases with no gene match: 6. The CDR3 region is CASSIEGLAGVRNEQYF. CDR3 sequence (DNA): TGTGCCAGTAGTATAGAGGGACTAGCGGGAGTTCGTAACGAGCAGTACTTC.

The chain couples TRBV4-3 to TRBJ2-1; D possibly corresponds to TRBD2 (6 bases). V was trimmed by 4 bases and J by 10 bases, leaving 14 bases between them. The CDR3 covers 13 residues. CDR1 and CDR2 from the germline V gene are LGHNA and YSLEER. The DNA for the CDR3 is TGCGCCAGCAGCCGCGGGACTTCTGGGGAGCAGTTCTTC. Residues: CASSRGTSGEQFF.

The rearrangement links TRBV2 to TRBJ2-1; 12 bases align to TRBD2. This CDR3 is built from 15 residues. V was clipped by 4 bases and J by 8 bases; unmatched bases: 6. Germline CDR1 is SNHLY and CDR2 is FYNNEI. CDR3 protein: CASSALAGGPHEQFF. The CDR3 DNA reads as TGTGCCAGCAGTGCCCTAGCGGGAGGGCCCCATGAGCAGTTCTTC.

V and J are TRBV10-3 and TRBJ1-3; D ambiguous. The germline V gene has CDR1 ENHRY and CDR2 SYGVKD. V lost 11 bases to trimming and J lost 0 bases, with 8 bases between them. The CDR3 is 12 amino acids. The CDR3 spells CASRSSGNTIYF. The CDR3 DNA is TGTGCCTCGAGGTCCTCTGGAAACACCATATATTTT.

This sequence joins TRBV6-1 and TRBJ1-2; 9 nucleotides agree with TRBD1. J gave up 7 bases and V 6 bases, and 9 bases lay outside the gene matches. The CDR3 is made up of 14 amino acids. Germline V lookup: CDR1 MNHNS, CDR2 SASEGT. In nucleotides, the CDR3 is TGTGCCAGCAGAGCCCTGACAGGGGGACTTGGCTACACCTTC. This sequence encodes CASRALTGGLGYTF.

This clone came up a few times. The chain uses TRBV5-1 and TRBJ1-3; 8 bases line up with TRBD1. In germline, CDR1 is SGHRS, CDR2 YFSETQ. The CDR3 spans 19 residues. V shed 0 bases and J 3 bases; nucleotides not matched to a gene: 14. The CDR3 sequence: CASSLGAGGNRERGNTIYF. In DNA, the CDR3 is TGCGCCAGCAGCTTGGGGGCAGGGGGCAATCGGGAACGTGGAAACACCATATATTTT.

The chain recombines TRBV7-2 with TRBJ2-5; D ambiguous. The CDR3 runs to 16 residues. The germline V gene has CDR1 SGHTA and CDR2 FQGNSA. V was clipped by 5 bases and J by 1 base, with 17 bases between them. The CDR3 is CASSPRSRATQETQYF. CDR3 DNA: TGTGCCAGCAGCCCTCGATCCCGGGCGACCCAAGAGACCCAGTACTTC.

This clone was counted only a few times. The rearrangement links TRBV14 to TRBJ2-5; TRBD2 matches 8 bases. The V gene end was trimmed by 5 bases and the J gene end by 5 bases; junction bases not matched to a gene: 7. CDR1 is SGHDN and CDR2 is FVKESK in the germline V gene. The CDR3 runs to 14 residues. This chain's CDR3 is CASSAGTRSETQYF. The CDR3 DNA reads TGTGCCAGCAGCGCCGGGACTAGAAGCGAGACCCAGTACTTC.

The V and J genes are TRBV5-1 and TRBJ1-5, with 9 bases that match TRBD1. V lost 4 bases to trimming and J lost 4 bases; unmatched junction nucleotides: 6. Germline V gene lookup returns CDR1 SGHRS and CDR2 YFSETQ. This CDR3 has 15 residues. The DNA of the CDR3 is TGCGCCAGCAGCCGGTCCGGGACAGGGAATCAGCCCCAGCATTTT. The encoded protein is CASSRSGTGNQPQHF.

The chain has TRBV19 and TRBJ2-1, with 11 bases that match TRBD2. Germline lookup yields CDR1 LNHDA and CDR2 SQIVND (reference sequence). Trimming took 3 bases from V and 5 from J; bases not matched to a gene: 0. This CDR3 contains 14 residues. CDR3 sequence (DNA): TGTGCCAGTAGTATTAGCGGGAGGGACAATGAGCAGTTCTTC. Its protein product is CASSISGRDNEQFF.

The J gene is TRBJ1-5, the V gene TRBV5-1; unclear D gene. V dropped 0 bases and J dropped 0 bases, with 7 bases sitting between them. The CDR3 covers 15 residues. Germline CDR1 SGHRS, CDR2 YFSETQ. CDR3 amino acids: CASSLDGNSNQPQHF. The DNA of the CDR3 is TGCGCCAGCAGCTTGGACGGCAATAGCAATCAGCCCCAGCATTTT.

This sequence joins TRBV7-2 and TRBJ1-4, with TRBD1 matching over 8 bases. The CDR3 loop spans 14 amino acids. The V segment lost 1 base and the J segment 5 bases; nucleotides outside the gene matches: 0. Germline V gene sequence: CDR1 SGHTA, CDR2 FQGNSA. Written as DNA, the CDR3 is TGTGCCAGCAGCTTAGACAGGGGGAATGAAAAACTGTTTTTT. This sequence encodes CASSLDRGNEKLFF.

The chain combines TRBV9 with TRBJ2-2; 8 nucleotides align to TRBD1. CDR3 size: 15 residues. V lost 5 bases and J lost 8; bases outside the gene matches: 11. The V gene's germline CDR1 is SGDLS and CDR2 YYNGEE. The CDR3 here is CASSGVTGGVGELFF. CDR3 coding DNA: TGTGCCAGCAGTGGGGTTACAGGGGGTGTTGGGGAGCTGTTTTTT.

Concerning this clone itself: Other nucleotide sequences in the sample specify the same CDR3. This rearrangement joins TRBV10-3 to TRBJ2-7; D gene uncertain. CDR3 length: 12 amino acids. In germline, CDR1 is ENHRY, CDR2 SYGVKD. V dropped 5 bases and J dropped 4 bases, with 9 bases sitting between them. CDR3 bases: TGTGCCATCAGTCTTGACGGTTACGAGCAGTACTTC. It specifies CAISLDGYEQYF.

The chain joins TRBV7-9 to TRBJ1-2, with D unresolved. CDR3 size: 11 residues. Trimming cost V 5 bases and J 7 bases, with 8 bases left between them. Germline V lookup: CDR1 SEHNR, CDR2 FQNEAQ (reference sequence). The CDR3 is CASSPSAGYTF. The DNA of the CDR3 is TGTGCCAGCAGCCCCAGCGCTGGCTACACCTTC.

The gene calls are TRBV6-5 and TRBJ2-7, with 8 bases matching TRBD2. Germline assignment: CDR1 MNHEY and CDR2 SVGAGI. The CDR3 has 14 residues. With 5 bases clipped from V and 7 bases from J, the junction kept 10 bases outside the gene matches. CDR3 loop: CASSPEKLAGEQYF. The CDR3 nucleotides read TGTGCCAGCAGTCCCGAGAAATTAGCGGGGGAGCAGTACTTC.

The V call is TRBV30, the J call TRBJ2-3; tentative D call: TRBD2 (6 bases). The V end was cut by 2 bases, the J end by 6 bases, with 12 bases between. The CDR3 is 13 amino acids. Germline V gene data show CDR1 as GTSNPN and CDR2 as SVGIG (reference sequence). The CDR3, as DNA: TGTGCCTGGAGTCTCGGGGGTGGTGATACGCAGTATTTT. It encodes CAWSLGGGDTQYF. Combining the CDR3 with reference TRBV30 and TRBJ2-3 gives the whole variable domain SQTIHQWPATLVQPVGSPLSLECTVEGTSNPNLYWYRQAAGRGLQLLFYSVGIGQISSEVPQNLSASRPQDRQFILSSKKLLLSDSGFYLCAWSLGGGDTQYFGPGTRLTVL.